This entry is about one T cell receptor (beta chain). Random hexamers were used to reverse transcribe an amount of about 0.45 to 1 ug RNA. Across 54 Vbeta and 13 Jbeta, TCR beta CDR3 was amplified with immunoSEQ multiplex PCR. TCRdb recomputed calls from the immunoSEQ multiplex PCR reads with MiXCR, one row per CDR3 protein. Of approximately 280,000 distinct CDR3 sequences in the sample, around 84% are singletons; the top ten hold over 0.1%. This record comes from a study of CD8 T cells in Susac syndrome. Trimming stripped 4 bases from V and 3 bases from J, with 16 bases between. CDR3 length: 14 amino acids. Germline CDR1 SQVTM, CDR2 ANQGSEA.

Source material: CD8+ T cells from PBMCs. The chain employs TRBV29-1 and TRBJ2-7; no clear D gene. The receptor's source is a human donor with multiple sclerosis. CDR3 DNA sequence: TGCAGCGTTGCCCACAATTATGAACACTACGAGCAGTACTTC. This gives the protein CSVAHNYEHYEQYF.